A single T cell receptor beta chain is shown here with its context. The antigen remains undetermined. The germline gives CDR1 DFQATT, CDR2 SNEGSKA (reference sequence). The V end lost 6 bases, the J end lost 5 bases, and 16 bases lay between the germline ends. The length of the CDR3 is 13 residues. The sample comes from a study of CD8 T cells in ankylosing spondylitis. Study results and caveats: Roughly eight highly homologous variants made up a TCR beta motif that seemed to typify ankylosing spondylitis blood. A number of the motif variants had already been described in reactive arthritis synovial fluid and blood. Reportedly, disease-linked clones are significantly enriched in ankylosing spondylitis patients' matched synovial fluid.

Quantitative 5'-RACE with molecular barcodes produced the TCR beta libraries. Each CDR3 protein gets one entry after TCRdb re-called the 5' RACE reads with MiXCR. The sample holds about 540,000 distinct CDR3 sequences, about an eighth seen once. V usage is TRBV20-1 and J usage is TRBJ1-1; D might be TRBD1 (5 bases). Sequenced sample: blood, either unsorted or a sorted T cell fraction (not recorded which). The sequence was obtained from a male donor with ankylosing spondylitis. The CDR3 DNA is TGCAGTGCCCCGAACGGGGGTGATACTGAAGCTTTCTTT. Residues: CSAPNGGDTEAFF.